The sequence of this T cell receptor (beta chain) was determined in a study of blood T cell repertoires in COVID-19. About the research overall: Both acute and convalescent COVID-19 samples were obtained from the United States, Italy and Spain.

Germline V lookup: CDR1 LNHDA, CDR2 SQIVND (reference sequence). V gave up 3 bases and J gave up 4 bases; unmatched junction bases: 4. This CDR3 has 14 amino acids. Assay: immunoSEQ multiplex PCR; the TCRdb copy retains only in-frame clones and omits some. The sample has 200,000 to 250,000 clones, about 88% seen once. This clone was seen a single time. The TCR was taken from a woman between 45 and 65 years old with COVID-19, enrolled during active disease. The rearrangement joins TRBV19 to TRBJ1-1, with 8 bases lining up with TRBD1. The sample was peripheral blood. CDR3 loop: CASSIAGTGTEAFF. The DNA of the CDR3 is TGTGCCAGTAGTATCGCCGGGACAGGCACTGAAGCTTTCTTT.